This TCR beta chain appears in the sequencing data of a study of CD8+CD57+ T cells in acquired aplastic anemia. At the level of the study: Sorted CD4+ and CD8+ cells yielded around 3.3 ug of DNA on average. Whole-study results and caveats: Patients and controls shared over 25 CD8+ CDR3 sequences, highly expressed in patients.

CD8+CD57+ cell expansion had been shown by flow cytometry in patients chosen for sequencing. Severe acquired aplastic anemia was present in every patient. Profiling that covered TCR beta VDJ and CDR3 relied on genomic DNA as its template. TCRdb re-called the reads through MiXCR, storing one row per CDR3 protein. The sample has 150,000 to 180,000 distinct CDR3 sequences, about 50% seen once; the top ten hold about 12%. Germline loops: CDR1 DFQATT, CDR2 SNEGSKA (reference sequence). The CDR3 has 10 residues. V was clipped by 5 bases and J by 6 bases, with 8 bases between them. A remark on this clonotype: Its antigen is still unknown.

The receptor was isolated from a human donor with aplastic anemia. The chain combines TRBV20-1 with TRBJ2-7; no clear D. Material: sorted CD4+, CD8+, or CD8+CD57+ T cells (not recorded which) from PBMCs. CDR3 DNA: TGCAGTGCTGGCACAGCCGAGCAGTACTTC. Its protein product is CSAGTAEQYF.